Shown below are 19 T cell receptor beta chains from a single sample sequenced in a study of T cell responses to AZD1222 COVID-19 vaccine. Data came from immunoSEQ multiplex PCR; TCRdb stores just in-frame clones and leaves some out. This table has roughly 50,000 clones, about 91% appearing once. The sequences come from peripheral blood, collected 28 days after the second AZD1222 dose. These receptors were collected from an adult who received the AZD1222 COVID-19 vaccine.

The V gene is TRBV15, the J gene TRBJ2-7, with 9 bases lining up with TRBD2. The CDR3 sequence is 17 residues long. V gave up 1 base and J gave up 7 bases; unmatched junction bases: 14. Germline CDR1 LNHNV, CDR2 YYDKDF (reference sequence). In DNA form, the CDR3 reads TGTGCCACCAGCAGAGGGGCTGCGGGAGGGCCGGGGGTTGAGCAGTACTTC. Protein: CATSRGAAGGPGVEQYF.

About this clone: A read error is likely, as this CDR3 ends without the conserved phenylalanine or tryptophan. The limits of the CDR3 on the DNA are not certain, so only TCRdb's listed CDR3 is given. The genes are TRBV19 and TRBJ1-2; the table's D call, TRBD1, was not checked against the DNA. The CDR3 spans 11 residues, counting both ends. Germline CDR1 reads LNHDA; CDR2 reads SQIVND (reference sequence). This chain's CDR3 is CARPPGTGENK.

This chain joins TRBV4-1 and TRBJ2-4; D might be TRBD1 (5 bases). V was trimmed by 2 bases and J by 2 bases, leaving 10 bases between them. CDR3 size: 15 residues. Looked up from germline, CDR1 is MGHRA and CDR2 is YSYEKL. CDR3 in DNA: TGCGCCAGCAGCCAACCGTCAGGGCCCAAAAACATTCAGTACTTC. This encodes CASSQPSGPKNIQYF.

The chain recombines TRBV2 with TRBJ2-6; 8 bases are a match to TRBD1. Germline V gene data show CDR1 as SNHLY and CDR2 as FYNNEI. Trimming at V came to 7 bases and at J to 1 base, leaving 0 bases not matched to a gene. The CDR3 consists of 14 residues. CDR3 DNA sequence: TGTGCCAGCAACAGGGGGTCTGGGGCCAACGTCCTGACTTTC. It yields the protein CASNRGSGANVLTF.

The rearrangement links TRBV9 to TRBJ2-5; 9 nucleotides match TRBD2. Trimming cost V 0 bases and J 1 base; bases outside gene matches: 4. The V gene's germline CDR1 is SGDLS and CDR2 YYNGEE. The CDR3 runs 16 residues. The CDR3 reads CASSVGAGGIQETQYF. Here the CDR3 DNA reads TGTGCCAGCAGCGTAGGGGCGGGAGGGATCCAAGAGACCCAGTACTTC.

The chain is built from TRBV6-5 and TRBJ1-5; D is possibly TRBD1 (5 bases). The CDR3 contains 15 residues. Germline V CDR1 and CDR2: MNHEY, SVGAGI. V lost 7 bases, J lost 1 base, and 14 bases lay in between. Written as DNA, the CDR3 is TGTGCCAGCACCTTCGGCAGGGCGAGCAATCAGCCCCAGCATTTT. Amino acids: CASTFGRASNQPQHF.

The gene calls are TRBV28 and TRBJ2-3; D ambiguous. This CDR3 has 14 residues. Per the germline V gene, CDR1 is MDHEN and CDR2 is SYDVKM. Trimming removed 2 bases at V and 2 bases at J, with 8 bases between. The CDR3 loop is CASSLGPATDTQYF. CDR3 bases: TGTGCCAGCAGTTTAGGTCCCGCCACAGATACGCAGTATTTT. The full variable domain, in which reference TRBV28 and TRBJ2-3 provide the parts outside the CDR3, is DVKVTQSSRYLVKRTGEKVFLECVQDMDHENMFWYRQDPGLGLRLIYFSYDVKMKEKGDIPEGYSVSREKKERFSLILESASTNQTSMYLCASSLGPATDTQYFGPGTRLTVL.

The V gene is TRBV2, the J gene TRBJ2-7; 7 bases match TRBD1. After removal of 5 bases from V and 5 bases from J, the junction contained 9 bases not matched to a gene. Germline V gene lookup returns CDR1 SNHLY and CDR2 FYNNEI. The CDR3 loop spans 14 amino acids. The CDR3 protein is CASSKTGVVNEQYF. CDR3 in DNA: TGTGCCAGCAGTAAAACAGGGGTTGTCAACGAGCAGTACTTC.

V gene TRBV5-4 combines with J gene TRBJ2-2; 8 nucleotides line up with TRBD2. CDR1 and CDR2 from the germline V gene are SGHNT and YYREEE (reference sequence). The CDR3 extends over 15 amino acids. Trimming removed 2 bases from V and 6 bases from J; junction bases left unmatched: 6. The CDR3 bases are TGTGCCAGCAGCTTTACGGGAGGGCCGGCCGGGGAGCTGTTTTTT. This sequence encodes CASSFTGGPAGELFF.

The J gene is TRBJ1-4, the V gene TRBV12-3 or TRBV12-4; D gene uncertain. CDR3 size: 11 residues. Between the trimmed V and J ends, which lost 2 bases and 6 bases, there was a span of 1 base. This CDR3 is CASSLYEKLFF. CDR3 nucleotide sequence: TGTGCCAGCAGTTTATATGAAAAACTGTTTTTT.

The chain couples TRBV6-2 or TRBV6-3 to TRBJ2-3, with TRBD2 as a possible D gene (7 bases). The V and J ends lost 0 bases and 4 bases respectively, with 17 bases between them. Per the germline V gene, CDR1 is MNHEY and CDR2 is SVGEGT. This CDR3 spans 17 amino acids. CDR3 in DNA: TGTGCCAGCAGTTACTCGTTGGGAGGGGGGGCTCCAGATACGCAGTATTTT. This codes for CASSYSLGGGAPDTQYF.

J is TRBJ1-2 and V is TRBV2; D gene ambiguous. Germline loops: CDR1 SNHLY, CDR2 FYNNEI. V lost 7 bases and J lost 2, with 5 bases in between. The CDR3 is 11 residues long. The CDR3 loop reads CASIGNYGYTF. Here the CDR3 DNA reads TGTGCCAGCATCGGGAACTATGGCTACACCTTC.

V usage is TRBV12-5 and J usage is TRBJ1-2, with D possibly matching TRBD1 (6 bases). V dropped 1 base and J dropped 8 bases, with 11 bases sitting between them. The CDR3 contains 13 residues. The germline gives CDR1 LGHNT, CDR2 FRNRAP. As DNA, the CDR3 is TGTGCTAGTGGTTTGGCAGGGGAGGGCGGCTACACCTTC. Translated: CASGLAGEGGYTF.

This chain connects TRBV7-2 to TRBJ1-6; TRBD1 matches at 8 bases. Germline CDR1 is SGHTA and CDR2 is FQGNSA. The CDR3 sequence is 15 residues long. Trimming removed 5 bases from V and 10 bases from J; junction bases left unmatched: 10. DNA for the CDR3: TGTGCCAGCAGCCTACAGGGGGACATAAACTCACCCCTCCACTTT. Amino acids: CASSLQGDINSPLHF. The full variable domain, its missing parts supplied by reference TRBV7-2 and TRBJ1-6, is GAGVSQSPSNKVTEKGKDVELRCDPISGHTALYWYRQSLGQGLEFLIYFQGNSAPDKSGLPSDRFSAERTGGSVSTLTIQRTQQEDSAVYLCASSLQGDINSPLHFGNGTRLTVT.

This clone showed up just once. The gene calls are TRBV5-1 and TRBJ1-1, with 9 bases lining up with TRBD1. Unmatched junction bases numbered 4, after V lost 6 bases and J lost 1 base. This CDR3 is built from 14 residues. Germline V gene data show CDR1 as SGHRS and CDR2 as YFSETQ. This chain's CDR3 is CASTLTGGNTEAFF. The CDR3 nucleotides are TGCGCCAGCACCCTGACAGGGGGGAACACTGAAGCTTTCTTT.

CDR3 amino acids: CASSRGLAEFYEQYF. The DNA of the CDR3 is TGTGCCAGCTCACGGGGACTAGCTGAGTTCTACGAGCAGTACTTC. This rearrangement joins TRBV18 to TRBJ2-7; the match to TRBD2 covers 9 bases. The J segment lost 3 bases and the V segment lost 4 bases, leaving 7 bases of the junction unmatched. CDR3 size: 15 residues. Germline CDR1 reads KGHSH; CDR2 reads LQKENI. The full variable domain, in which reference TRBV18 and TRBJ2-7 provide the parts outside the CDR3, is NAGVMQNPRHLVRRRGQEARLRCSPMKGHSHVYWYRQLPEEGLKFMVYLQKENIIDESGMPKERFSAEFPKEGPSILRIQQVVRGDSAAYFCASSRGLAEFYEQYFGPGTRLTVT.

The chain employs TRBV2 and TRBJ2-7, with a possible D match to TRBD2 (7 bases). The germline V gene encodes CDR1 SNHLY and CDR2 FYNNEI. V lost 4 bases to trimming and J lost 13 bases, with 17 bases between them. The CDR3 totals 12 residues. The CDR3 here is CASSGDGGRIYF. Written as DNA, the CDR3 is TGTGCCAGCAGTGGCGACGGGGGGCGGATATACTTC.

The chain has TRBV10-1 and TRBJ2-2; D may be TRBD2 (5 bases). The germline CDR1 and CDR2 sequences are WNHNN and SYGVQD (reference sequence). The CDR3 length is 14 residues. V lost 3 bases and J 8 bases, leaving 13 bases between the germline ends. This CDR3 is CASSDSLASGELFF. The CDR3 coding sequence is TGCGCCAGCAGTGATAGCCTAGCTTCGGGGGAGCTGTTTTTT.

CDR3 in DNA: TGTGCCAGCAGCCAAGAACGTCCGGAGACCCAGTACTTC. Its protein product is CASSQERPETQYF. V gene TRBV3-1 (or the pseudogene TRBV3-2) combines with J gene TRBJ2-5, with D unresolved. From germline, CDR1 is LGHDT and CDR2 YNNKEL (reference sequence). V was pared by 0 bases and J by 5 bases, with 7 bases between. This CDR3 is built from 13 residues.